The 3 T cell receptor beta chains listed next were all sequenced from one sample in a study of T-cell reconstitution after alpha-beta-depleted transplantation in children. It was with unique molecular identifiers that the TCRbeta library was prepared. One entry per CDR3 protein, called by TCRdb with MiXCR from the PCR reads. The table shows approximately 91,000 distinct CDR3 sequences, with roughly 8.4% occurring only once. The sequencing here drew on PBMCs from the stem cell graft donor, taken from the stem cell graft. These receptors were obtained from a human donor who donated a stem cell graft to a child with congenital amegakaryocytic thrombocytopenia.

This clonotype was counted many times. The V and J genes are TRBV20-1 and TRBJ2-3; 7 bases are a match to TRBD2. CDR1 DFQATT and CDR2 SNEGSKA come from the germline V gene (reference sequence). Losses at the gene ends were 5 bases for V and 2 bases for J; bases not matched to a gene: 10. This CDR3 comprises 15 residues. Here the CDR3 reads CSASNGGEATDTQYF. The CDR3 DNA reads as TGCAGTGCTTCCAATGGGGGGGAGGCCACAGATACGCAGTATTTT.

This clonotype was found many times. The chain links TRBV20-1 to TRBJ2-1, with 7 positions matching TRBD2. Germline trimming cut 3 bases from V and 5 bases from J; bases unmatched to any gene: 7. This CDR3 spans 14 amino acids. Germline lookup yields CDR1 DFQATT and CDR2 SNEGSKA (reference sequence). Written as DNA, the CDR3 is TGCAGTGCTAGTAATCCGGGGGGAAACAATGAGCAGTTCTTC. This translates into CSASNPGGNNEQFF.

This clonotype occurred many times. The CDR3 is CSARSWKEKLFF. The CDR3 nucleotides read TGCAGTGCTAGAAGCTGGAAGGAAAAACTGTTTTTT. The chain links TRBV20-1 to TRBJ1-4; D is undetermined. Germline V gives CDR1 DFQATT, CDR2 SNEGSKA (reference sequence). Trimming pared 2 bases from V and 8 bases from J, leaving 9 bases between. This CDR3 comprises 12 residues.